This TCR beta chain was identified during a study of T cell clonotyping in hematopoietic cell transplantation. Note on this clone: The antigen is unknown.

Some clones are missing from TCRdb's copy, which holds only in-frame ones; the method was immunoSEQ multiplex PCR. The sample carries 12,000 to 15,000 clones, just over 85% recorded once. General study results and limits: Without cell sorting, CD4 versus CD8 contributions remain unresolved.

The CDR3 runs 11 residues. The V and J ends lost 6 bases and 2 bases respectively, with 4 bases between them. CDR1 and CDR2 from the germline V gene are KGHSH and LQKENI. This chain links TRBV18 with TRBJ1-2; D uncertain. The sequence derives from a male patient aged 45-60 years who had an allogeneic stem cell transplant from an unrelated donor, so T cells may come from the graft donor. Some clones in this sample may be carry-over from other donors' samples. Sequenced here: PBMCs, sampled 100 days after allogeneic stem cell transplant. Here the CDR3 reads CASSSNYGYTF. In DNA, the CDR3 is TGTGCCAGCTCCTCGAACTATGGCTACACCTTC.